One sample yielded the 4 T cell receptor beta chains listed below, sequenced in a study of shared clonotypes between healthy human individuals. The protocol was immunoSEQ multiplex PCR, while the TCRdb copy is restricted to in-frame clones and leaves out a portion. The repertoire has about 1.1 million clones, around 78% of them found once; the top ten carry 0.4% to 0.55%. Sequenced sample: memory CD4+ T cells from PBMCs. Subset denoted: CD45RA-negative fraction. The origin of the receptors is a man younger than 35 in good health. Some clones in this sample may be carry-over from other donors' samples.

The CDR3 bases are TGCGCCAGCAGCGGACTAGGGGATGAGCAGTTCTTC. Translation gives CASSGLGDEQFF. The chain has TRBV5-1 and TRBJ2-1, with 7 bases fitting TRBD2. V dropped 4 bases and J dropped 8; count of bases not matched to a gene: 3. The CDR3 sequence is 12 residues long. Germline loops: CDR1 SGHRS, CDR2 YFSETQ.

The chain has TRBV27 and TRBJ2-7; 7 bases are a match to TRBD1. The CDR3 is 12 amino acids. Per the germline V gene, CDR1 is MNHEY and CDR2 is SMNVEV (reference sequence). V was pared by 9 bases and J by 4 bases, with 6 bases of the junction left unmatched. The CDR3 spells CASADRPYEQYF. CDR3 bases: TGTGCCAGTGCGGACAGGCCTTACGAGCAGTACTTC.

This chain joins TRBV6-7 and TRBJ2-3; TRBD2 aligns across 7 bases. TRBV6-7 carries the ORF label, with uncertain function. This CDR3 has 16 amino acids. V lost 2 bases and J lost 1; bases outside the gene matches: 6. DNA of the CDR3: TGTGCCAGCAGTTACATCCTAGCGGAGGGCACAGATACGCAGTATTTT. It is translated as CASSYILAEGTDTQYF.

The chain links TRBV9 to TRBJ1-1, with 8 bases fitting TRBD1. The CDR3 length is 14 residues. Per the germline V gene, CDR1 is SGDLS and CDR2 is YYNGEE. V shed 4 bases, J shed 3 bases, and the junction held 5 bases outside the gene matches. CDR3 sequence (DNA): TGTGCCAGCAGCCCCCGGACAGGGCACACTGAAGCTTTCTTT. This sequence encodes CASSPRTGHTEAFF. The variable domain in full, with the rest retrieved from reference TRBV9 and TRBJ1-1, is DSGVTQTPKHLITATGQRVTLRCSPRSGDLSVYWYQQSLDQGLQFLIQYYNGEERAKGNILERFSAQQFPDLHSELNLSSLELGDSALYFCASSPRTGHTEAFFGQGTRLTVV.